This section outlines one T cell receptor beta chain sequence together with its context. Germline V CDR1 and CDR2: MGHDK, SYGVNS. V was pared by 4 bases and J by 6 bases, with 2 bases of the junction left unmatched. The CDR3 consists of 12 residues. This sample stems from a study of blood T cell repertoires in COVID-19. Study-wide context: PBMCs, B-cell-depleted T cells, or T cells were the source of the cDNA or gDNA that made up the material.

In the authors' workflow: Quantification of nucleated cells was approximated via reference gene primer amplification. Some clones are missing from TCRdb's copy, which holds only in-frame ones; the method was immunoSEQ multiplex PCR. The DNA was the basis for D and trimming; V, J and clone size are from that table. The sample lists a few hundred thousand clones, 85% to 90% occurring once. This rearrangement joins TRBV25-1 to TRBJ1-2, with 7 bases matching TRBD1. The source material was PBMCs or T cells enriched from blood (not recorded which). The TCR sequence derives from a man aged 18 to 35 who had recovered from COVID-19. CDR3 in amino acids: CASSAGGHGYTF. The CDR3 DNA sequence: TGTGCCAGCAGTGCAGGGGGGCATGGCTACACCTTC.